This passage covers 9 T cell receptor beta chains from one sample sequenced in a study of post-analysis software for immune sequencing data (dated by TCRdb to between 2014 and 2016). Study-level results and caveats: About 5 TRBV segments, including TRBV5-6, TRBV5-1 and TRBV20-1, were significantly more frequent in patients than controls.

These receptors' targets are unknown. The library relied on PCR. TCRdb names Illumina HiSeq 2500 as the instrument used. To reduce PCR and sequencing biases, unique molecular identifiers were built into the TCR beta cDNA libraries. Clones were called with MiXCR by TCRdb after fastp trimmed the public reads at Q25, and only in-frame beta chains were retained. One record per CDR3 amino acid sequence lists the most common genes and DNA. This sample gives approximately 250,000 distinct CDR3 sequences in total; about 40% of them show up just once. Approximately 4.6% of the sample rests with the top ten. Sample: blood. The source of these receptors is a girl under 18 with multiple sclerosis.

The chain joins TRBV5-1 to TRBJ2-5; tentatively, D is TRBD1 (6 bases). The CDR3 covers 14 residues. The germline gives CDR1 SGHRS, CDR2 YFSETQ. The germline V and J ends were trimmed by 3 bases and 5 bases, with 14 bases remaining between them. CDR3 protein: CASSWSGEGETQYF. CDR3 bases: TGCGCCAGCAGCTGGTCAGGGGAAGGGGAGACCCAGTACTTC.

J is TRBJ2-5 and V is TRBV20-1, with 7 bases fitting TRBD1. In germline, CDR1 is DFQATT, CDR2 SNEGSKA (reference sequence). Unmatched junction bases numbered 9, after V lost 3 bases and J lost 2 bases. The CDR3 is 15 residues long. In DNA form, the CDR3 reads TGCAGTGCTAGGCCCGGACAGGTCGGGCAAGAGACCCAGTACTTC. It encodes CSARPGQVGQETQYF.

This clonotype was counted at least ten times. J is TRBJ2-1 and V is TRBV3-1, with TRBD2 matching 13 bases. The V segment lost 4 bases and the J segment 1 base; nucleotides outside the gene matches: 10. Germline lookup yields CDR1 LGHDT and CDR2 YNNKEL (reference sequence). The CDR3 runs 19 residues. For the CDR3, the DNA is TGTGCCAGCAGCCCACGCGGACTAGCGGGGGAAAGGTCCTACAATGAGCAGTTCTTC. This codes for CASSPRGLAGERSYNEQFF.

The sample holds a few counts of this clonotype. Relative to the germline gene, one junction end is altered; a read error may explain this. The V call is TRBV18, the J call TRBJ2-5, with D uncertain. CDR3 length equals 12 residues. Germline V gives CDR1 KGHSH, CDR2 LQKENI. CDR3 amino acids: CASSPYQETQYF. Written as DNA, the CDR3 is TGTGCCAGCTCACCATACCAGGAGACCCAGTACTTC.

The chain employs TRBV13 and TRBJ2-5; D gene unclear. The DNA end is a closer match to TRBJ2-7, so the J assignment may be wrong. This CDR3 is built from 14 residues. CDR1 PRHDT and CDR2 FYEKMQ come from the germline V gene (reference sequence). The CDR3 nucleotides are TGTGCCAGCAGTCGCACGTCGGGTATCGACGAGCAGTACTTC. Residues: CASSRTSGIDEQYF.

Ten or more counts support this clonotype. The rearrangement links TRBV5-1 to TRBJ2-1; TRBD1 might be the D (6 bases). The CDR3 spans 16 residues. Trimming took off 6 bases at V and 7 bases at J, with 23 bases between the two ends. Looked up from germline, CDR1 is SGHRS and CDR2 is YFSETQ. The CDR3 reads CASTPRATGLGNEQFF. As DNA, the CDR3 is TGCGCCAGCACCCCTCGGGCGACAGGTCTCGGGAATGAGCAGTTCTTC.

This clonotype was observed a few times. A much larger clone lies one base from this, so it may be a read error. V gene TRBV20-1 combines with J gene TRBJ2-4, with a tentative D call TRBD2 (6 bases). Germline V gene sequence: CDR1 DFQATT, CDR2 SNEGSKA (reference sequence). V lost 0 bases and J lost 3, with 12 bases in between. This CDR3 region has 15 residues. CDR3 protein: CSAREGGAVKNIQYF. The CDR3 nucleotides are TGCAGTGCTAGAGAGGGGGGAGCGGTCAAAAACATTCAGTACTTC.

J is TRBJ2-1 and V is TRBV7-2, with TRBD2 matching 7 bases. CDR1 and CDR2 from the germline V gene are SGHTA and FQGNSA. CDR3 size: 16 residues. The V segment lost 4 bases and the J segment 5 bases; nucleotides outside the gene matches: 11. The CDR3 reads CASSYLRAGLNNEQFF. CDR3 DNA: TGTGCCAGCAGCTATTTAAGAGCGGGGTTAAACAATGAGCAGTTCTTC.

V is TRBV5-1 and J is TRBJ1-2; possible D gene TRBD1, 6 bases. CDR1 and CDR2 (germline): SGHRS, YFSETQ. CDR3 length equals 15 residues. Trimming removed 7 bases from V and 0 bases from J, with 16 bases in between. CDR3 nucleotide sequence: TGCGCCAGCTCGCTTACAGGGTTTACTAACTATGGCTACACCTTC. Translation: CASSLTGFTNYGYTF.